This is a list of T cell receptor beta chains from one sample in a study of cytomegalovirus exposure and HLA in healthy donors. TCRdb keeps only in-frame clones here, not all; method: immunoSEQ multiplex PCR. The sample lists about 110,000 clones, approximately 87% occurring once. Sequencing used PBMCs. The origin of the receptors is a woman aged 25 to 39 in good health and CMV-seropositive. Each CDR3 is given with its conserved first and last residue. Fields, in order: V gene, J gene, D gene, clone size, CDR3 DNA, CDR3 protein. A D gene is named only where the DNA matches it firmly. The listing skips clone size in some rows; elsewhere it reads once, few, many or a size class.

>TRBV9|TRBJ1-4|.|.
TGTGCCAGCAGCCCCCAAAGCACAACTAATGAAAAACTGTTTTTT
CASSPQSTTNEKLFF
>TRBV15|TRBJ1-1|TRBD1|.
TGTGCCACCGGACAGGGTATGACTGAAGCTTTCTTT
CATGQGMTEAFF
>TRBV27|TRBJ2-7|TRBD1|.
TGTGCCAGCAGTTCGGACAGGGGAGGCGAGCAGTACTTC
CASSSDRGGEQYF
>TRBV4-1|TRBJ2-1|TRBD2|few
TGCGCCAGCACCGAGGCTAGCGGGTACAATGAGCAGTTCTTC
CASTEASGYNEQFF
>TRBV10-3|TRBJ1-1|.|once
TGTGCCATCAGTGATCGAAGGGAGGTCATGAACACTGAAGCTTTCTTT
CAISDRREVMNTEAFF
>TRBV27|TRBJ2-2|.|.
TGTGCCAGCAGTTCCTACACCGGGGAGCTGTTTTTT
CASSSYTGELFF
>TRBV5-6|TRBJ2-1|.|once
TGTGCCAGCAACCCTGGAGCGAACAATGAGCAGTTCTTC
CASNPGANNEQFF
>TRBV6-5|TRBJ1-2|.|.
TGTGCCAGCACTCCCCATGGGGCTTTTAACTATGGCTACACCTTC
CASTPHGAFNYGYTF
>TRBV5-1|TRBJ2-2|TRBD2|.
TGCGCCAGCAGCTGGGGACTAGCGGGAGTCTTGGAGCTGTTTTTT
CASSWGLAGVLELFF
>TRBV5-1|TRBJ2-1|TRBD2|.
TGCGCCAGCAGCCCGCGACCCACTAGCGGGAGGGCAAATGAGCAGTTCTTC
CASSPRPTSGRANEQFF
>TRBV29-1|TRBJ2-2|TRBD2|.
TGCAGCGTTGAAGATCGGGCTAGCGGCAACACCGGGGAGCTGTTTTTT
CSVEDRASGNTGELFF
>TRBV11-2|TRBJ2-1|TRBD2|.
TGTGCCAGCAACGGGGGGGCATACAATGAGCAGTTCTTC
CASNGGAYNEQFF
>TRBV10-1|TRBJ2-6|.|.
TGCGCCAGCAGTGATTTGTTAAGATCGAGGGAGTCTGGGGCCAACGTCCTGACTTTC
CASSDLLRSRESGANVLTF
>TRBV27|TRBJ2-4|TRBD2|.
TGTGCCAGCAGCCTCACGGGGCCGGGAGGAGTCGACAACATTCAGTACTTC
CASSLTGPGGVDNIQYF
>TRBV7-3|TRBJ2-1|.|.
TGTGCCAGCAGCCCCCCTGGAGGTGAGCAGTTCTTC
CASSPPGGEQFF
>TRBV7-2|TRBJ2-1|TRBD1|.
TGTGCCAGCAGCTCAGGGGGCGGGTCCTACAATGAGCAGTTCTTC
CASSSGGGSYNEQFF
>TRBV6-6|TRBJ2-1|.|.
TGTGCCAGCAGACTAGATTACAATGAGCAGTTCTTC
CASRLDYNEQFF
>TRBV27|TRBJ1-6|.|.
TGTGCCAGCAGTTTATCGAGGCCAAATAGATGGTCACCCCTCCACTTT
CASSLSRPNRWSPLHF
>TRBV5-1|TRBJ1-2|TRBD1|.
TGCGCCAGCAGCTACGACAGGGCTGGCTACACCTTC
CASSYDRAGYTF
>TRBV28|TRBJ2-2|TRBD2|.
TGTGCCAGCAGTCTCGGACTAGCGGGAGCCGGGGAGCTGTTTTTT
CASSLGLAGAGELFF
>TRBV5-8|TRBJ1-6|.|.
TGTGCCAGCAGCTTGGACGGTCACTCCTATAATTCACCCCTCCACTTT
CASSLDGHSYNSPLHF
>TRBV6-1|TRBJ1-6|.|.
TGTGCCAGCAGCCCCTCGGTTGAATATAATTCACCCCTCCACTTT
CASSPSVEYNSPLHF
>TRBV4-1|TRBJ1-4|.|.
TGCGCCAGCAGCCAAGTTTGGCCAGGCCCTAATGAAAAACTGTTTTTT
CASSQVWPGPNEKLFF
>TRBV7-2|TRBJ2-4|TRBD1|once
TGTGCCAGCAGCTCCCGACAGGGACCAATAGCCAAAAACATTCAGTACTTC
CASSSRQGPIAKNIQYF
>TRBV5-1|TRBJ2-7|.|.
TGCGCCAGCAGCCCGACTAGTCTCTACGAGCAGTACTTC
CASSPTSLYEQYF
>TRBV6-1|TRBJ2-1|TRBD1|.
TGTGCCAGTGACGGGACAGGGGCCTTCAATGAGCAGTTCTTC
CASDGTGAFNEQFF
>TRBV5-4|TRBJ2-2|.|.
TGTGCCAGCAGCTCGCCGCCCGCGGACACCGGGGAGCTGTTTTTT
CASSSPPADTGELFF
>TRBV10-3|TRBJ1-2|.|.
TGTGCCACCTGGGGGGTAAACTATGGCTACACCTTC
CATWGVNYGYTF
>TRBV29-1|TRBJ2-2|.|.
TGCAGCGCCGAGGGCGGCCTTACGAACACCGGGGAGCTGTTTTTT
CSAEGGLTNTGELFF
>TRBV4-3|TRBJ1-1|.|once
TGCGCCAGCAGCCCTGGGGCAGGGAGGCTGAACACTGAAGCTTTCTTT
CASSPGAGRLNTEAFF
>TRBV4-1|TRBJ2-7|.|.
TGCGCCAGCAGCCGGGAGGCAGCCTCCTACGAGCAGTACTTC
CASSREAASYEQYF
>TRBV9|TRBJ2-1|.|.
TGTGCCAGCAGCGTAGCTGAGCGAGAGGATGAGCAGTTCTTC
CASSVAEREDEQFF
>TRBV5-1|TRBJ2-7|.|.
TGCGCCAGCAGCTTGGGCCTAACAGGGAACTACGAGCAGTACTTC
CASSLGLTGNYEQYF
>TRBV7-3|TRBJ2-3|TRBD1|once
TGTGCCAGCAGCTGGGACAGGGCCGATACGCAGTATTTT
CASSWDRADTQYF
>TRBV4-2|TRBJ2-7|TRBD2|.
TGTGCCAGCAGCCTCGGACTAGCGGGGGCTGTGGTCGAGCAGTACTTC
CASSLGLAGAVVEQYF
>TRBV15|TRBJ1-1|TRBD1|.
TGTGCCACCAGCAGGGACAGGGGGGCTTCGAGGACTGAAGCTTTCTTT
CATSRDRGASRTEAFF
>TRBV5-1|TRBJ2-7|TRBD2|.
TGCGCCAGCAGCTTGGACGGGGGGGCCTACGAGCAGTACTTC
CASSLDGGAYEQYF
>TRBV6-5|TRBJ1-5|.|.
TGTGCCAGCGGCGACAGGCTTAATCAGCCCCAGCATTTT
CASGDRLNQPQHF
>TRBV5-1|TRBJ1-2|.|.
TGCGCCAGCAGCTTGGGAGGGTCTAACTATGGCTACACCTTC
CASSLGGSNYGYTF
>TRBV27|TRBJ2-5|TRBD1|.
TGTGCCAGCAGTTCCACGGACAGGGGAGTGGAGACCCAGTACTTC
CASSSTDRGVETQYF
>TRBV2|TRBJ2-3|.|.
TGTGCCAGCAGTGAATGGCCCAGCGGAAGCACAGATACGCAGTATTTT
CASSEWPSGSTDTQYF
>TRBV5-6|TRBJ1-1|.|.
TGTGCCAGCAGCTTCCTTACGGTGAACACTGAAGCTTTCTTT
CASSFLTVNTEAFF
>TRBV9|TRBJ1-2|TRBD1|once
TGTGCCAGCAGCGAGGGGACAGGGTATGGCTACACCTTC
CASSEGTGYGYTF
>TRBV5-1|TRBJ2-7|TRBD1|.
TGCGCCAGCAGCTATAGACAGGGGGCCAACGAGCAGTACTTC
CASSYRQGANEQYF
>TRBV11-2|TRBJ2-1|TRBD1|.
TGTGCCAGCAGCTTAGCCCAGACAGGGGGCGCGTATGAGCAGTTCTTC
CASSLAQTGGAYEQFF
>TRBV6-1|TRBJ1-4|.|.
TGTGCCAGCAGTGAAAGCTGGAGAATCTCAATCGAGGCTAATGAAAAACTGTTTTTT
CASSESWRISIEANEKLFF
>TRBV7-9|TRBJ1-5|TRBD1|.
TGTGCCAGCAGTGGACAGGGTGATCAGCCCCAGCATTTT
CASSGQGDQPQHF
>TRBV19|TRBJ1-1|.|.
TGTGCCAGTAGCGGACAGAGACCGAACACTGAAGCTTTCTTT
CASSGQRPNTEAFF
>TRBV12-5|TRBJ2-7|TRBD1|.
TGTGCTAGTGGTTTGTCCCCCCGAAAGACAGGGGAGCAGTACTTC
CASGLSPRKTGEQYF
>TRBV9|TRBJ2-1|TRBD2|.
TGTGCCAGCAGCGCGCGGACTAGCGGGACCCTCCCGATCTTC
CASSARTSGTLPIF
>TRBV10-3|TRBJ2-5|TRBD2|.
TGTGCCATCAGTGAGTCTGGGGGGGAGGAGACCCAGTACTTC
CAISESGGEETQYF
>TRBV4-3|TRBJ2-7|.|.
TGCGCCAGCAGCCAAGATCGGGGGACAGTTGGCTACGAGCAGTACTTC
CASSQDRGTVGYEQYF
>TRBV2|TRBJ2-7|TRBD2|once
TGTGCCAGCAGCCCGGGACTACCTCCATACGAGCAGTACTTC
CASSPGLPPYEQYF
>TRBV5-6|TRBJ1-1|.|.
TGTGCCAGCAGCTGGTACGGGGGAACTGAAGCTTTCTTT
CASSWYGGTEAFF
>TRBV7-9|TRBJ2-1|TRBD1|.
TGTGCCAGCAGCACGGACAGGGGGGCTTACAATGAGCAGTTCTTC
CASSTDRGAYNEQFF
>TRBV7-2|TRBJ2-1|TRBD2|.
TGTGCCAGCAGCACCGCCCTAGCGGGGTTCGGTGAGCAGTTCTTC
CASSTALAGFGEQFF
>TRBV5-1|TRBJ2-3|.|.
TGCGCCAGCAGCTTCTTTAGCAGCAGCACAGATACGCAGTATTTT
CASSFFSSSTDTQYF